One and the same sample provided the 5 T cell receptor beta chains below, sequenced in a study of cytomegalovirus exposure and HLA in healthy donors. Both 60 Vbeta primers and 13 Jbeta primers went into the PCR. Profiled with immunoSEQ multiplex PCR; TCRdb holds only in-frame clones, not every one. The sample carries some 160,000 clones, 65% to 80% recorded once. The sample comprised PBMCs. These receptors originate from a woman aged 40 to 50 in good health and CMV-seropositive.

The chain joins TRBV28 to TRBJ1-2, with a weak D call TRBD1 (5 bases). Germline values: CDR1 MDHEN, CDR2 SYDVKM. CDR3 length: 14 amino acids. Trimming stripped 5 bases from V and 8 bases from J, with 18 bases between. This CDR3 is CASSEEEGLRGYTF. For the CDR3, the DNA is TGTGCCAGCAGTGAGGAGGAGGGACTCAGGGGCTACACCTTC.

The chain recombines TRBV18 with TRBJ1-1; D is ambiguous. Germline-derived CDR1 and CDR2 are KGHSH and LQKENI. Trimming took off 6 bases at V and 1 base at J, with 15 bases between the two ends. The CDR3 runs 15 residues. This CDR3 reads CASSRANGKNTEAFF. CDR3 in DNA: TGTGCCAGCTCCCGGGCTAACGGGAAGAACACTGAAGCTTTCTTT. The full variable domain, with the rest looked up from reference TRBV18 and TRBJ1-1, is NAGVMQNPRHLVRRRGQEARLRCSPMKGHSHVYWYRQLPEEGLKFMVYLQKENIIDESGMPKERFSAEFPKEGPSILRIQQVVRGDSAAYFCASSRANGKNTEAFFGQGTRLTVV.

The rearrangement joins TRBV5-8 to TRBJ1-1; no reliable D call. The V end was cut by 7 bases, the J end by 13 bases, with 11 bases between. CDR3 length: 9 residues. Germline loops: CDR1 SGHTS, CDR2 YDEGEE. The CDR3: CASRLRGFF. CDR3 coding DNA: TGTGCCAGCCGCCTTAGAGGTTTCTTT.

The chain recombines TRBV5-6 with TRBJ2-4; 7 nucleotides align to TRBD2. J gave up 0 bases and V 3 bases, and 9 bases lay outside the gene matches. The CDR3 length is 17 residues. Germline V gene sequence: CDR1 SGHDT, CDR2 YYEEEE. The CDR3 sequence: CASSYLAETLAKNIQYF. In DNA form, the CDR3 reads TGTGCCAGCAGCTATCTAGCGGAGACTCTAGCCAAAAACATTCAGTACTTC.

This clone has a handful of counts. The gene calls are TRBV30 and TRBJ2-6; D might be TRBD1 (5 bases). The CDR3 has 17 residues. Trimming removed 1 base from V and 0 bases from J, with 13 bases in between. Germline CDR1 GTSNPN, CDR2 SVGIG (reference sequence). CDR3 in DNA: TGTGCCTGGAGTGGGGTCAGGGCAAGCTCTGGGGCCAACGTCCTGACTTTC. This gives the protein CAWSGVRASSGANVLTF.